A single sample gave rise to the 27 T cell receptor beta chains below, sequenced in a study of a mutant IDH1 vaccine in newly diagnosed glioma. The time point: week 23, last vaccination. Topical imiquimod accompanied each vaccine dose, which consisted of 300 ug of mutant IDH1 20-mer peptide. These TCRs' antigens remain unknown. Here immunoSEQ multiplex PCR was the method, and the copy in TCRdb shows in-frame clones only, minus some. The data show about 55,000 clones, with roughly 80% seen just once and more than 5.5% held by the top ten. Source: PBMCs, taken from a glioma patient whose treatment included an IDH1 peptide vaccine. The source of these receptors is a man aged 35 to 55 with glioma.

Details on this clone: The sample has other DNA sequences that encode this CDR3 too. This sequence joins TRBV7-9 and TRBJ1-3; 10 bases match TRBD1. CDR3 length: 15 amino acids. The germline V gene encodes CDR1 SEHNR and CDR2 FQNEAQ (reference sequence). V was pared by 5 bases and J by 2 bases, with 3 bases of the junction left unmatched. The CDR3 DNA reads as TGTGCCAGCAGCCGACAGGGGGCGGCTGGAAACACCATATATTTT. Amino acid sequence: CASSRQGAAGNTIYF.

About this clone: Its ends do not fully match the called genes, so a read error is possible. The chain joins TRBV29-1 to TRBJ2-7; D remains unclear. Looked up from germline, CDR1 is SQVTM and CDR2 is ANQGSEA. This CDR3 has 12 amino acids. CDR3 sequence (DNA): TGCAGCGTTCAAGACGAGCCCTACGAGCAGTACTTC. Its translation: CSVQDEPYEQYF.

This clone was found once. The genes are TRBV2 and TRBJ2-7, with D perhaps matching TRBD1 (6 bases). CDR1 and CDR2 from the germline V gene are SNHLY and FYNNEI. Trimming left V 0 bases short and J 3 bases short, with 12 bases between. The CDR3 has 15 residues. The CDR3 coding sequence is TGTGCCAGCAGTGAAGCTCTAGGGGGAATCTACGAGCAGTACTTC. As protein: CASSEALGGIYEQYF. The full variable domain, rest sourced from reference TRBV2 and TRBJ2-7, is EPEVTQTPSHQVTQMGQEVILRCVPISNHLYFYWYRQILGQKVEFLVSFYNNEISEKSEIFDDQFSVERPDGSNFTLKIRSTKLEDSAMYFCASSEALGGIYEQYFGPGTRLTVT.

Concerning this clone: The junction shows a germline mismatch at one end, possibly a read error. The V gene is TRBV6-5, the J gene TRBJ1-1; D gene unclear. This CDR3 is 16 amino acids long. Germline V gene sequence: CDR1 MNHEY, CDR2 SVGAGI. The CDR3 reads CASSYSSTDAGDKRLF. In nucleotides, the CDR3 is TGTGCCAGCAGTTACTCTTCGACGGACGCCGGAGATAAGCGCCTCTTT.

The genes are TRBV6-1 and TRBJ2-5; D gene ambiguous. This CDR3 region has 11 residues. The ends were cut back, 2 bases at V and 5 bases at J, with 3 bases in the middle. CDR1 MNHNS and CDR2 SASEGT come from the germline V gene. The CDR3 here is CASSEFETQYF. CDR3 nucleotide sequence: TGTGCCAGCAGTGAATTTGAGACCCAGTACTTC.

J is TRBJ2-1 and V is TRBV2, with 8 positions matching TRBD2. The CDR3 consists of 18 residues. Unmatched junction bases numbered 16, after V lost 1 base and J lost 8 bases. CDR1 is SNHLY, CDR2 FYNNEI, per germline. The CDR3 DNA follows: TGTGCCAGCAGTGAAGAGGGGCGGGGGGCCTCCCGAGTCGATGAGCAGTTCTTC. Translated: CASSEEGRGASRVDEQFF.

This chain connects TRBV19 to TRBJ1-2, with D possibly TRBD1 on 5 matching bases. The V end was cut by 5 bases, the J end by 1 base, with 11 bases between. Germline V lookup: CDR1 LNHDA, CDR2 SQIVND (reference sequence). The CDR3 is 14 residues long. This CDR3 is CASSPWGSNYGYTF. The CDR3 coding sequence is TGTGCCAGTAGTCCCTGGGGCAGTAACTATGGCTACACCTTC.

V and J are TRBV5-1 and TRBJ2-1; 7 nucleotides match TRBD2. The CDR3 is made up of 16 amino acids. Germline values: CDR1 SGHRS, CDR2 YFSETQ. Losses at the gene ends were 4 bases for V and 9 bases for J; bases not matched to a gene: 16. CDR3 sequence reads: CASSPTPGLRGGEQFF. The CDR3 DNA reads TGCGCCAGCAGCCCGACTCCGGGACTACGGGGAGGTGAGCAGTTCTTC.

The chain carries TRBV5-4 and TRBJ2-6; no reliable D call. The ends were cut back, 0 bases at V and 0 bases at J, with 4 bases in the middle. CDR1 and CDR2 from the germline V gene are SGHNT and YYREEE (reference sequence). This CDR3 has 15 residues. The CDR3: CASSLDNSGANVLTF. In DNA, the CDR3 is TGTGCCAGCAGCTTGGATAACTCTGGGGCCAACGTCCTGACTTTC.

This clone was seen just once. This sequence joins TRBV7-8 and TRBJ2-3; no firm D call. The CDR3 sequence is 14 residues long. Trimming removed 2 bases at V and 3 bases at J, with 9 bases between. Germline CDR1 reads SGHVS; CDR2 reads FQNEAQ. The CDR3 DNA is TGTGCCAGCAGCTTACGATACCGGACAGATACGCAGTATTTT. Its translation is CASSLRYRTDTQYF.

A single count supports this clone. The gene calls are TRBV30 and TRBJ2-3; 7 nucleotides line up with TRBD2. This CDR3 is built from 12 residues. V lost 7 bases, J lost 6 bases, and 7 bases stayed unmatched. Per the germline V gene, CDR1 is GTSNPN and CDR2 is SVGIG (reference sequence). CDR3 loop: CASDQTSDTQYF. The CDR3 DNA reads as TGTGCCTCCGATCAGACTAGCGATACGCAGTATTTT.

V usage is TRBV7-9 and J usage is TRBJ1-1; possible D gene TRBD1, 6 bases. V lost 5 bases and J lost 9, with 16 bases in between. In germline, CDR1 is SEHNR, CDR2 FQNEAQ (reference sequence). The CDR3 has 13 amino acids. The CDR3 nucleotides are TGTGCCAGCAGCCCAACGGACAGACCAAAAGCTTTCTTT. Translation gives CASSPTDRPKAFF. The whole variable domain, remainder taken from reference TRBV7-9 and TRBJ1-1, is DTGVSQNPRHKITKRGQNVTFRCDPISEHNRLYWYRQTLGQGPEFLTYFQNEAQLEKSRLLSDRFSAERPKGSFSTLEIQRTEQGDSAMYLCASSPTDRPKAFFGQGTRLTVV.

The CDR3 reads CASSEDISVPNYGYTF. For the CDR3, the DNA is TGTGCCAGCAGTGAAGACATATCGGTACCGAACTATGGCTACACCTTC. The V gene is TRBV6-1, the J gene TRBJ1-2; D remains unclear. V was cut by 1 base and J by 2 bases, with 14 bases left in between. CDR1 and CDR2 (germline): MNHNS, SASEGT. There are 16 residues in the CDR3.

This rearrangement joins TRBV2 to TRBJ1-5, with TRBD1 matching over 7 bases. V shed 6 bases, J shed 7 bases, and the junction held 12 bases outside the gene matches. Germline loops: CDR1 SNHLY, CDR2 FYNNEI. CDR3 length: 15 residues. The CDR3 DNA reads TGTGCCAGCAGCCACCGGGACAGCCGAGACCAGCCCCAGCATTTT. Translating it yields CASSHRDSRDQPQHF.

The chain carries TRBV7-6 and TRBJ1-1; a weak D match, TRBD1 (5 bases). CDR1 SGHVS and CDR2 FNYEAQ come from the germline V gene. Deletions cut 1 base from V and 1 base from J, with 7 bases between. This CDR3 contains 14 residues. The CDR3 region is CASSLEGWNTEAFF. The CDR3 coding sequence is TGTGCCAGCAGCTTAGAGGGGTGGAACACTGAAGCTTTCTTT.

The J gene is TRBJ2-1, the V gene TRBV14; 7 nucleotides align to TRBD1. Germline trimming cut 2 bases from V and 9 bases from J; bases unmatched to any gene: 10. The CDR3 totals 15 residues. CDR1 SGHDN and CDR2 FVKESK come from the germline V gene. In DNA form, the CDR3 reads TGTGCCAGCAGCCAACAACAGGGGCAAGAGGGTGAGCAGTTCTTC. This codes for CASSQQQGQEGEQFF.

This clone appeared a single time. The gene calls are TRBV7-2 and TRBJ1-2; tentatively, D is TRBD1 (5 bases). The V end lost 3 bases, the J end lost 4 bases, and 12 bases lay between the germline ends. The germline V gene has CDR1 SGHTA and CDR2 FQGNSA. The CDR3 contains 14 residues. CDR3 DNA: TGTGCCAGCAGCTTTGCCGGGGCTACCTATGGCTACACCTTC. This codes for CASSFAGATYGYTF.

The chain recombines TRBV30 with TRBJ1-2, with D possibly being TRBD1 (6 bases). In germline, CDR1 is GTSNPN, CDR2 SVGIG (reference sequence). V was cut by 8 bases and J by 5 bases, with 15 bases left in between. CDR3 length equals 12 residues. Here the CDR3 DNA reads TGTGCCGCTCGGGGGCTGGCGTATGGCTACACCTTC. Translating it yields CAARGLAYGYTF.

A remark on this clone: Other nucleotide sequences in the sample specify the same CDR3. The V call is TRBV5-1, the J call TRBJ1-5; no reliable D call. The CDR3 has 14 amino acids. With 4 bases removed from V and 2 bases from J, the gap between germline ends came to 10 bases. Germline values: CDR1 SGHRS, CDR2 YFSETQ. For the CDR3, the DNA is TGCGCCAGCAGCCTGACCGGGGGCAATCAGCCCCAGCATTTT. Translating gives CASSLTGGNQPQHF.

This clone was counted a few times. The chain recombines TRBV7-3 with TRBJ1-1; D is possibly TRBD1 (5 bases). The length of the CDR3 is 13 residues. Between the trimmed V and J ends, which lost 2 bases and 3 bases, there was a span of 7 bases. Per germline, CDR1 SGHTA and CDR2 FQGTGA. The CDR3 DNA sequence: TGTGCCAGCAGCTTAGACAGACACACTGAAGCTTTCTTT. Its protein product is CASSLDRHTEAFF.

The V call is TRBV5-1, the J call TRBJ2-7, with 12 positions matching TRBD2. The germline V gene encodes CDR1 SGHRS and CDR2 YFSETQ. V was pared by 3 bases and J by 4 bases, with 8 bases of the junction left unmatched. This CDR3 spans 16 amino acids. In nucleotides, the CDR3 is TGCGCCAGCAGCTCCTGGGGTACTAGCGGGGGGTACGAGCAGTACTTC. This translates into CASSSWGTSGGYEQYF.

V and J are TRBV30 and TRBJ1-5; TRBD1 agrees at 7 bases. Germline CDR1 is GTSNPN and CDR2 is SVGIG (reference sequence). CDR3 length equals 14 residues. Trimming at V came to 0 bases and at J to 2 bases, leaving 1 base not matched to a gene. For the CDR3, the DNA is TGTGCCTGGAGTGTGCAGGGGGGCAATCAGCCCCAGCATTTT. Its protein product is CAWSVQGGNQPQHF.

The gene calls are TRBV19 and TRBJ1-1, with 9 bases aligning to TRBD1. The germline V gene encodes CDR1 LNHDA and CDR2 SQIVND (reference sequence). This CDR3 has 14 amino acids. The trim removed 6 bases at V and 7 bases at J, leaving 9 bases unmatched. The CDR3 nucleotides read TGTGCCAGTAGGACAGTGGGGACAGGGATTGAAGCTTTCTTT. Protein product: CASRTVGTGIEAFF.

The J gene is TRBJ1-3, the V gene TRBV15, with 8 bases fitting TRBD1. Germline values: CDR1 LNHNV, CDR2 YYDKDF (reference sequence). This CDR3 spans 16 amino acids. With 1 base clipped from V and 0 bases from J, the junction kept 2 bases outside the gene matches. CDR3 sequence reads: CATSRAGGPSGNTIYF. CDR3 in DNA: TGTGCCACCAGCAGAGCAGGGGGCCCCTCTGGAAACACCATATATTTT.

The CDR3 bases are TGTGCCAGCAGCCCCGCGGGGCTCGAGCAGTACTTC. Translated, it gives CASSPAGLEQYF. This sequence joins TRBV7-9 and TRBJ2-7; D may be TRBD2 (6 bases). The CDR3 has 12 amino acids. Trimming removed 5 bases from V and 6 bases from J, with 11 bases in between. Per germline, CDR1 SEHNR and CDR2 FQNEAQ (reference sequence).

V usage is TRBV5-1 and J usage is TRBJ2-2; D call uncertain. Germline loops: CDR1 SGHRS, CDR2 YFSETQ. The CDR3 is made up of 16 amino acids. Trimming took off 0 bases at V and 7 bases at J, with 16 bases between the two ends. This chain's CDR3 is CASSLVAAVNDGELFF. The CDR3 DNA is TGCGCCAGCAGCTTGGTAGCCGCCGTTAATGACGGGGAGCTGTTTTTT. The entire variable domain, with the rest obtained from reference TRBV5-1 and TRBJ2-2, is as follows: KAGVTQTPRYLIKTRGQQVTLSCSPISGHRSVSWYQQTPGQGLQFLFEYFSETQRNKGNFPGRFSGRQFSNSRSEMNVSTLELGDSALYLCASSLVAAVNDGELFFGEGSRLTVL.

The CDR3 DNA is TGTGCCAGCGAGACAGGGGTGGATCAGCCCCAGCATTTT. Translated, it gives CASETGVDQPQHF. The chain employs TRBV6-1 and TRBJ1-5; TRBD1 matches 8 bases. After removal of 8 bases from V and 5 bases from J, the junction contained 5 bases not matched to a gene. Looked up from germline, CDR1 is MNHNS and CDR2 is SASEGT. There are 13 residues in the CDR3.